The T cell receptor beta chain under discussion was sequenced for a study of OX40 agonist ivuxolimab in advanced cancers. Overall study context: With a range of roughly 20 to 80, age averaged roughly 61 years, and nearly 85% were male.

Study observations and caveats: Researchers did not establish what antigens the expanded peripheral T cells target. Among the lowest levels of clonal expansion were found in partial responders at 0.1-3.0 mg/kg.

Comments on this clone: Its antigen is not identified.

V lost 6 bases and J 5 bases, leaving 10 bases between the germline ends. Germline CDR1 and CDR2: MDHEN and SYDVKM. The CDR3 contains 12 residues. Sampling times: baseline, cycle 4 day 1, cycle 7 day 1. Sequencing was performed with immunoSEQ multiplex PCR; in TCRdb, only in-frame clones are kept and a portion is missing. The sample lists just under 75,000 clones, around 90% seen once, with more than 0.45% in the top ten. The V call is TRBV28, the J call TRBJ2-5, with TRBD2 as a possible D gene (7 bases). The source was CD4+ or CD8+ T cells sorted from blood, collected in a trial of the OX40 agonist ivuxolimab. This sequence was found in an adult with an advanced solid tumor such as melanoma, head and neck, liver or kidney cancer. DNA of the CDR3: TGTGCCAGCAGCGGGGGGCAGGAGACCCAGTACTTC. Translation gives CASSGGQETQYF.